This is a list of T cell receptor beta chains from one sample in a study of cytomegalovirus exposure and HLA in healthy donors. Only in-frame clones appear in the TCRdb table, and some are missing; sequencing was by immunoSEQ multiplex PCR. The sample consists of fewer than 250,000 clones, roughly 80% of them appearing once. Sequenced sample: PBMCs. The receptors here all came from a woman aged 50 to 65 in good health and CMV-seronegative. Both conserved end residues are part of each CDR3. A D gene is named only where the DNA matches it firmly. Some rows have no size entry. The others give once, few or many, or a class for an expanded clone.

TGCGCCAGCAGTGAGTCCCTCAATGAGCAGTTCTTC CASSESLNEQFF TRBV10-1 . TRBJ2-1 .
TGTGCCACCAGCAGGGACACCAAGGGGACTGAAGCTTTCTTT CATSRDTKGTEAFF TRBV15 . TRBJ1-1 .
TGTGCCACCAGCACGGGGGGGTTAAGGGATCAGCCCCAGCATTTT CATSTGGLRDQPQHF TRBV15 . TRBJ1-5 .
TGTGCCAGCAGCTTAGGCGGGGGCTACGAGCAGTACTTC CASSLGGGYEQYF TRBV11-3 TRBD2 TRBJ2-7 .
TGTGCCAGCAGCCACTCCGATGCCTCAGGGTTCGGCTACACCTTC CASSHSDASGFGYTF TRBV5-4 . TRBJ1-2 .
TGTGCCAGCTCAAGCCCTTTTGGGAACACTGAAGCTTTCTTT CASSSPFGNTEAFF TRBV18 . TRBJ1-1 .
TGTGCCAGCAGCCGCCCTAGCGGGAGCTCCTACGAGCAGTACTTC CASSRPSGSSYEQYF TRBV5-4 TRBD2 TRBJ2-7 .
TGTGCCAGCACCGAGACAGGCGCTAACTATGGCTACACCTTC CASTETGANYGYTF TRBV7-9 . TRBJ1-2 .
TGTGCCAGCTCACCGAACCAGGGGCTAGAGAACACTGAAGCTTTCTTT CASSPNQGLENTEAFF TRBV18 . TRBJ1-1 .
TGCGCCAGCAGCTTCCGGGACCCACTAGCGGGAGCTTCCAAAAACATTCAGTACTTC CASSFRDPLAGASKNIQYF TRBV5-1 TRBD2 TRBJ2-4 .
TGTGCCAGCAGCCGGGACAGGAACCCCTATGGCTACACCTTC CASSRDRNPYGYTF TRBV5-4 TRBD1 TRBJ1-2 .
TGTGCCAGCAGAATGAGTTGGGACAGGGTTAATCAGCCCCAGCATTTT CASRMSWDRVNQPQHF TRBV2 TRBD1 TRBJ1-5 .
TGTGCCAGCAGTTTGTCGGGCCCCACAGGACGGGCTTTCTTT CASSLSGPTGRAFF TRBV28 . TRBJ1-1 once
TGTGCCAGCAGTCAACAGGGCTTGAGCTCCTACAATGAGCAGTTCTTC CASSQQGLSSYNEQFF TRBV28 . TRBJ2-1 .
TGCGCCAGCAGCCAAGATCTAATTTACGAGCAGTACTTC CASSQDLIYEQYF TRBV4-3 . TRBJ2-7 few
TGTGCCAGCAGCTCAAAGAGGGGGACTAGCGAAGACACAGATACGCAGTATTTT CASSSKRGTSEDTDTQYF TRBV21-1 . TRBJ2-3 .